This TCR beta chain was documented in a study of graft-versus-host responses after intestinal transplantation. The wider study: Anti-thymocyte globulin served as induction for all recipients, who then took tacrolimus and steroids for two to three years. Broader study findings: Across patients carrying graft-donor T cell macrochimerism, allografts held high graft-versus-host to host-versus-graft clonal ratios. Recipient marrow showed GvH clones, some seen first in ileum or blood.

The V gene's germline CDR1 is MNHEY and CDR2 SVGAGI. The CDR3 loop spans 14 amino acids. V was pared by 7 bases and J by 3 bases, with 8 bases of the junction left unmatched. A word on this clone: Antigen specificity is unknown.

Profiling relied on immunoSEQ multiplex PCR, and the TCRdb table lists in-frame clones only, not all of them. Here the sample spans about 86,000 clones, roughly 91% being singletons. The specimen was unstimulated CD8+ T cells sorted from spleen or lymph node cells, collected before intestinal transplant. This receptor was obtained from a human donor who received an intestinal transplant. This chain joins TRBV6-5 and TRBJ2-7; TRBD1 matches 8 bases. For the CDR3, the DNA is TGTGCCAGCAACCTCGGACAGGGCAACTACGAGCAGTACTTC. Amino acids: CASNLGQGNYEQYF.